The 24 T cell receptor beta chains presented below share a single source sample, sequenced in a study of cytomegalovirus exposure and HLA in healthy donors. The table came from immunoSEQ multiplex PCR; TCRdb's copy has only in-frame clones and leaves some out. The sample shows 200,000 to 300,000 clones, about 90% of them seen only once. Sequenced material: PBMCs. The receptors derive from a man aged 18 to 30 in good health and CMV-seropositive.

V and J are TRBV5-1 and TRBJ2-2, with 11 bases fitting TRBD1. This CDR3 contains 16 residues. Germline lookup yields CDR1 SGHRS and CDR2 YFSETQ. V was pared by 4 bases and J by 3 bases, with 5 bases of the junction left unmatched. In DNA, the CDR3 is TGCGCCAGCAGCCGACAGGGACAGGGGGACACCGGGGAGCTGTTTTTT. This sequence encodes CASSRQGQGDTGELFF.

The chain has TRBV13 and TRBJ2-7; TRBD2 is a possible D gene (6 bases). Germline V CDR1 and CDR2: PRHDT, FYEKMQ (reference sequence). This CDR3 spans 13 amino acids. Trimming took off 0 bases at V and 9 bases at J, with 12 bases between the two ends. Written as DNA, the CDR3 is TGTGCCAGCAGCTTAGGCGGGAGAAAAGGGCAGTACTTC. It codes for CASSLGGRKGQYF.

There are many counts of this clone. The genes are TRBV2 and TRBJ1-5; D is ambiguous. Germline values: CDR1 SNHLY, CDR2 FYNNEI. The CDR3 is made up of 15 amino acids. Trimming cost V 3 bases and J 4 bases, with 13 bases left between them. The DNA of the CDR3 is TGTGCCAGCAGTGAGACTTCTGGGCAGAATCAGCCCCAGCATTTT. Encoded protein: CASSETSGQNQPQHF.

This chain links TRBV29-1 with TRBJ1-1; the match to TRBD1 covers 12 bases. V shed 6 bases, J shed 2 bases, and the junction held 7 bases outside the gene matches. The CDR3 runs to 15 residues. Germline loops: CDR1 SQVTM, CDR2 ANQGSEA. CDR3 region: CSVSRGTGGNTEAFF. The CDR3 coding sequence is TGCAGCGTATCAAGGGGGACAGGGGGCAACACTGAAGCTTTCTTT. The full variable domain, rest sourced from reference TRBV29-1 and TRBJ1-1, is SAVISQKPSRDICQRGTSLTIQCQVDSQVTMMFWYRQQPGQSLTLIATANQGSEATYESGFVIDKFPISRPNLTFSTLTVSNMSPEDSSIYLCSVSRGTGGNTEAFFGQGTRLTVV.

This clone showed up just a few times. The chain carries TRBV5-1 and TRBJ1-2, with no clear D. The CDR3 has 13 amino acids. Per the germline V gene, CDR1 is SGHRS and CDR2 is YFSETQ. Trimming took off 0 bases at V and 8 bases at J, with 11 bases between the two ends. Here the CDR3 DNA reads TGCGCCAGCAGCTTGGAAGGGCCCCGAGGCTACACCTTC. It yields the protein CASSLEGPRGYTF.

This chain joins TRBV18 and TRBJ2-7; D gene unclear. The CDR3 contains 14 residues. The V and J ends lost 1 base and 3 bases respectively, with 10 bases between them. In germline, CDR1 is KGHSH, CDR2 LQKENI. Here the CDR3 reads CASSPQGIIYEQYF. The CDR3 coding sequence is TGTGCCAGCTCACCACAGGGAATAATCTACGAGCAGTACTTC.

The CDR3 nucleotides read TGTGCCAGCAGTTTTTCAGGGGGCGAGCAGTTCTTC. It specifies CASSFSGGEQFF. V and J are TRBV27 and TRBJ2-1; 8 bases align to TRBD1. CDR1 MNHEY and CDR2 SMNVEV come from the germline V gene (reference sequence). Trimming removed 3 bases from V and 10 bases from J; junction bases left unmatched: 2. The CDR3 is made up of 12 amino acids.

This clone was counted only a few times. The chain carries TRBV7-3 and TRBJ1-2; 10 nucleotides match TRBD1. CDR1 is SGHTA and CDR2 is FQGTGA in the germline V gene. This CDR3 comprises 12 residues. With V trimmed by 8 bases and J by 8 bases, 5 bases remained unmatched. The CDR3 sequence is CASGTGDGGYTF. The CDR3 DNA follows: TGTGCCAGCGGGACAGGGGATGGAGGCTACACCTTC.

The rearrangement joins TRBV20-1 to TRBJ2-4, with D possibly being TRBD2 (5 bases). The CDR3 length is 11 residues. The germline V gene has CDR1 DFQATT and CDR2 SNEGSKA (reference sequence). The CDR3 protein is CSGSNQNIQYF. In DNA, the CDR3 is TGCTCGGGGTCGAATCAAAACATTCAGTACTTC.

This clone has only one observation. The J gene is TRBJ2-7, the V gene TRBV5-5; D possibly corresponds to TRBD2 (6 bases). The germline V and J ends were trimmed by 3 bases and 6 bases, with 13 bases remaining between them. This CDR3 is built from 13 residues. CDR1 and CDR2 from the germline V gene are SGHKS and YYEKEE (reference sequence). CDR3 DNA sequence: TGTGCCAGCAGCTCTTTGACTAGAGGCGAGCAGTACTTC. It specifies CASSSLTRGEQYF. Full variable domain (missing parts from reference TRBV5-5 and TRBJ2-7): DAGVTQSPTHLIKTRGQQVTLRCSPISGHKSVSWYQQVLGQGPQFIFQYYEKEERGRGNFPDRFSARQFPNYSSELNVNALLLGDSALYLCASSSLTRGEQYFGPGTRLTVT.

The chain employs TRBV25-1 and TRBJ1-1; D possibly corresponds to TRBD1 (6 bases). The CDR3 spans 11 residues. The germline V gene has CDR1 MGHDK and CDR2 SYGVNS. V was clipped by 7 bases and J by 5 bases, with 8 bases between them. CDR3 nucleotides: TGTGCCAGCACAGGGGAGACTGAAGCTTTCTTT. Amino acids: CASTGETEAFF.

This sequence joins TRBV29-1 and TRBJ2-2, with unresolved D. CDR1 is SQVTM and CDR2 is ANQGSEA in the germline V gene. The CDR3 contains 14 residues. V was cut by 0 bases and J by 0 bases, with 5 bases left in between. CDR3 residues: CSVEEGPNTGELFF. The DNA of the CDR3 is TGCAGCGTTGAAGAAGGACCGAACACCGGGGAGCTGTTTTTT.

The chain links TRBV11-2 to TRBJ2-1; 7 bases agree with TRBD2. The CDR3 is 16 amino acids. Germline CDR1 reads SGHAT; CDR2 reads FQNNGV. V shed 8 bases and J 7 bases; nucleotides not matched to a gene: 17. CDR3 in DNA: TGTGCCAGCTCCCCCTCGGTAGGGAGGGCCGGGAATGAGCAGTTCTTC. Encoded protein: CASSPSVGRAGNEQFF.

The V gene is TRBV13, the J gene TRBJ2-1; perhaps TRBD1 as D (6 bases). V dropped 0 bases and J dropped 10 bases, with 7 bases sitting between them. CDR1 is PRHDT, CDR2 FYEKMQ, per germline (reference sequence). This CDR3 has 12 residues. The CDR3 sequence: CASSLGQGEQFF. CDR3 nucleotides: TGTGCCAGCAGCTTAGGACAGGGAGAGCAGTTCTTC.

The chain joins TRBV6-1 to TRBJ2-1, with D possibly TRBD2 on 5 matching bases. The CDR3 is 13 amino acids. Trimming removed 7 bases from V and 2 bases from J, with 9 bases in between. From germline, CDR1 is MNHNS and CDR2 SASEGT. This CDR3 reads CASMEAAYNEQFF. The DNA for the CDR3 is TGTGCCAGCATGGAGGCGGCCTACAATGAGCAGTTCTTC.

The chain recombines TRBV7-7 with TRBJ2-7; 14 bases align to TRBD2. CDR3 length equals 15 residues. V gave up 5 bases and J gave up 3 bases; unmatched junction bases: 3. The germline V gene encodes CDR1 SSHAT and CDR2 FNYEAQ (reference sequence). Written as DNA, the CDR3 is TGTGCCAGCAGCCCCGGGACTAGCGGGAGCTACGAGCAGTACTTC. It specifies CASSPGTSGSYEQYF.

V and J are TRBV27 and TRBJ2-1; TRBD2 is a possible D gene (6 bases). V was pared by 5 bases and J by 8 bases, with 13 bases between. Germline lookup yields CDR1 MNHEY and CDR2 SMNVEV (reference sequence). The CDR3 extends over 13 amino acids. CDR3 protein: CASSILGRYEQFF. The CDR3 nucleotides are TGTGCCAGCAGTATCTTAGGGAGGTATGAGCAGTTCTTC.

A single count supports this clone. The chain joins TRBV18 to TRBJ2-3; maybe TRBD1 (5 bases). Trimming took off 3 bases at V and 0 bases at J, with 13 bases between the two ends. The CDR3 covers 16 residues. CDR1 KGHSH and CDR2 LQKENI come from the germline V gene. The chain's CDR3 is CASSPQQDTSTDTQYF. The CDR3, as DNA: TGTGCCAGCTCACCCCAACAGGATACTAGCACAGATACGCAGTATTTT.

V gene TRBV5-1 combines with J gene TRBJ2-7; 10 bases agree with TRBD2. Germline V CDR1 and CDR2: SGHRS, YFSETQ. V lost 5 bases and J lost 0; bases outside the gene matches: 8. This CDR3 is built from 16 residues. CDR3 loop: CASRETSGVVSYEQYF. The CDR3 nucleotides read TGCGCCAGCAGGGAAACTAGCGGGGTGGTCTCCTACGAGCAGTACTTC.

This clone came up once. The chain employs TRBV7-8 and TRBJ2-3; D remains ambiguous. Looked up from germline, CDR1 is SGHVS and CDR2 is FQNEAQ. The CDR3 loop spans 12 amino acids. Trimming cost V 1 base and J 3 bases, with 2 bases left between them. The CDR3 loop is CASSLGTDTQYF. In DNA form, the CDR3 reads TGTGCCAGCAGCTTAGGGACAGATACGCAGTATTTT.

The chain employs TRBV9 and TRBJ1-1; unclear D gene. CDR3 length: 12 amino acids. The V gene lost 4 bases and the J gene lost 3 bases, with 7 bases spanning the gap. Germline V lookup: CDR1 SGDLS, CDR2 YYNGEE. DNA of the CDR3: TGTGCCAGCAGCTGGAGGGACACTGAAGCTTTCTTT. Residues: CASSWRDTEAFF.

In this sample, this clone turned up once. This chain connects TRBV19 to TRBJ1-5; the match to TRBD1 covers 9 bases. Germline CDR1 reads LNHDA; CDR2 reads SQIVND (reference sequence). The CDR3 runs to 13 residues. Unmatched junction bases numbered 3, after V lost 7 bases and J lost 5 bases. The CDR3 protein is CASMGTGYQPQHF. In DNA form, the CDR3 reads TGTGCCAGTATGGGGACAGGGTATCAGCCCCAGCATTTT.

The chain links TRBV27 to TRBJ2-7; 11 nucleotides match TRBD1. This CDR3 contains 15 residues. V trimming: 3 bases; J trimming: 6 bases; junction bases outside the gene matches: 7. Germline lookup yields CDR1 MNHEY and CDR2 SMNVEV (reference sequence). The CDR3 reads CASSFPGTGGSEQYF. The CDR3 DNA sequence: TGTGCCAGCAGTTTCCCCGGGACAGGGGGAAGCGAGCAGTACTTC.

This clone occurred once. A much larger clone sits a single nucleotide away, making a read error possible. J is TRBJ2-1 and V is TRBV6-5; 8 nucleotides align to TRBD2. V trimming: 10 bases; J trimming: 0 bases; junction bases outside the gene matches: 2. The CDR3 sequence is 13 residues long. Germline V CDR1 and CDR2: MNHEY, SVGAGI. Here the CDR3 reads CATSGSSYNEQFF. The CDR3 bases are TGTGCCACCAGCGGGAGCTCCTACAATGAGCAGTTCTTC.